The present T cell receptor beta chain was sequenced within a study of blood T cell repertoires in COVID-19. Study-level information: Italy, Spain and the United States were the sources of the convalescent and acute COVID-19 samples. PBMCs, B-cell-depleted T cells, or T cells were the source of the cDNA or gDNA that made up the material.

This CDR3 contains 16 residues. V lost 3 bases, J lost 8 bases, and 11 bases stayed unmatched. Germline CDR1 reads SNHLY; CDR2 reads FYNNEI. As processed by the authors: The authors estimated nucleated cell counts from reference gene primer amplification. Method: immunoSEQ multiplex PCR; TCRdb's copy keeps in-frame clones and lacks some. V and J calls and clone size are as listed in that table; D and trimming were resolved from the DNA. The sample contains roughly 130,000 clones, roughly 80% of which appear only once. The TCR originated in a woman aged 30 to 39 who had recovered from COVID-19. The sequencing input was peripheral blood. The J gene is TRBJ1-2, the V gene TRBV2; 11 positions agree with TRBD1. The DNA of the CDR3 is TGTGCCAGCAGTGAGGTCCTCGGGACAGGGGGTCTCGGCTACACCTTC. Protein product: CASSEVLGTGGLGYTF.